These T cell receptor beta chains were read from a single sample in a study of T cell responses to AZD1222 COVID-19 vaccine. Profiled with immunoSEQ multiplex PCR; TCRdb holds only in-frame clones, not every one. The sample lists roughly 150,000 clones; 75% to 90% were seen once. The source material was peripheral blood, sampled on day 0 of AZD1222 vaccination. Source of these receptors: an adult in good health. Both conserved end residues are part of each CDR3. Fields, in order: D gene, V gene, J gene, CDR3 protein. D genes are given only for firm matches.

>-|TRBV4-2|TRBJ1-6
CASSQEGRTNPSSPLHF
>TRBD1|TRBV9|TRBJ1-2
CASSVREGQGIGGYTF
>-|TRBV5-1|TRBJ1-1
CASTNTGNTEAFF
>-|TRBV5-1|TRBJ1-3
CASSWQGEPGNTIYF
>-|TRBV15|TRBJ1-5
CATSRDWDSNQPQHF
>-|TRBV28|TRBJ2-3
CASSPPDSTDTQYF
>TRBD2|TRBV6-5|TRBJ2-5
CASGTSGGAETQYF
>-|TRBV28|TRBJ2-7
CASSLDRVPYEQYF
>TRBD1|TRBV7-9|TRBJ2-7
CASSSPQTGGIWAYEQYF
>-|TRBV27|TRBJ1-2
CASSSTDRNYGYTF
>-|TRBV29-1|TRBJ1-1
CSLKHHRDTEAFF
>-|TRBV25-1|TRBJ2-7
CASSGRNGRGVYEQYF
>-|TRBV5-1|TRBJ1-6
CASSFDGQGPNSPLHF
>-|TRBV4-1|TRBJ1-1
CASSQYKDSDATEAFF
>TRBD1|TRBV15|TRBJ1-2
CATSAPDRRKNYGYTF
>-|TRBV11-2|TRBJ2-7
CASSYEGRAIFEQYF
>-|TRBV24-1|TRBJ1-3
CATSAGVSGNTIYF
>-|TRBV18|TRBJ1-5
CASSATENQPQHF
>-|TRBV19|TRBJ1-6
CASSEGNSPLHF
>-|TRBV7-8|TRBJ1-4
CASSPQGSSNEKLFF
>-|TRBV7-2|TRBJ1-1
CASSSPGQLNTEAFF
>-|TRBV18|TRBJ2-7
CASSPSDRRYEQYF
>-|TRBV18|TRBJ1-2
CASSPDRWGDYGYTF
>TRBD1|TRBV18|TRBJ1-2
CASSPGDRDYGYTF
>TRBD1|TRBV19|TRBJ1-5
CASSLGTGYYSNQPQHF
>TRBD1|TRBV4-1|TRBJ1-1
CASSQGGTGTGNTEAFF
>-|TRBV27|TRBJ1-2
CASRTGRINYGYTF
>-|TRBV19|TRBJ2-7
CASSPQAISSYEQYF
>TRBD1|TRBV2|TRBJ2-7
CASSKEQGNYEQYF
>TRBD2|TRBV27|TRBJ2-5
CASKSGMGGETQYF
>TRBD1|TRBV19|TRBJ1-5
CASSPEGQASNQPQHF
>-|TRBV15|TRBJ1-1
CATSRIGEGNTEAFF
>-|TRBV2|TRBJ1-5
CASQRGGRNQPQHF